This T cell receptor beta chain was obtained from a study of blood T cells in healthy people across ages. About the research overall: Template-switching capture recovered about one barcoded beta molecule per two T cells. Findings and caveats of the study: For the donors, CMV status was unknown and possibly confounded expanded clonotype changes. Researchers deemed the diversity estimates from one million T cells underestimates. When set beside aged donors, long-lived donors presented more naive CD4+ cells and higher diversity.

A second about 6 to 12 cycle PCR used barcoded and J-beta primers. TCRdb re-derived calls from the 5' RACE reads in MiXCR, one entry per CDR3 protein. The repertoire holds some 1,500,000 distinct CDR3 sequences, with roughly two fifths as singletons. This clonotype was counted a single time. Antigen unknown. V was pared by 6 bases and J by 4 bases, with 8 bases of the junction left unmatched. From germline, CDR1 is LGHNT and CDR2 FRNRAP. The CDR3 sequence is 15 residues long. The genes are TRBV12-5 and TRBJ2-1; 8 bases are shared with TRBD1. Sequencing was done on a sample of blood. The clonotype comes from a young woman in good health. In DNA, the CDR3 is TGTGCTAGTGGAAAAGACAGGGGCTCTTACAATGAGCAGTTCTTC. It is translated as CASGKDRGSYNEQFF.